The clone carrying this T cell receptor (beta chain) has only a few counts. The table came from immunoSEQ multiplex PCR; TCRdb's copy has only in-frame clones and leaves some out. The data contain about 35,000 clones, around 66% of them singletons. The data originate from a study of monozygotic twins with cystic fibrosis. Sequences were obtained from blood. The receptor was isolated from a girl aged 5 to 17 with cystic fibrosis.

CDR3 in amino acids: CASSESVARYV. CDR3 sequence (DNA): TGTGCCAGCAGTGAAAGTGTGGCCCGGTACGTC. The chain employs TRBV2 and TRBJ2-7, with D hard to call. The length of the CDR3 is 11 residues. V lost 2 bases and J lost 12, with 11 bases in between. Germline loops: CDR1 SNHLY, CDR2 FYNNEI.